Listed below are T cell receptor beta chains from one sample, sequenced in a study of blood T cell repertoires in COVID-19. The table came from immunoSEQ multiplex PCR; TCRdb's copy has only in-frame clones and leaves some out. The data hold about 310,000 clones, with 87% observed a single time. The sequenced sample was PBMCs or T cells enriched from blood (not recorded which). The receptors originated from a woman aged 18-29 years who had recovered from COVID-19. CDR3s include the opening cysteine and the closing phenylalanine or tryptophan. D genes are given only for firm matches. A clone size is listed for some rows: how often the clone was seen (once, few, many), or a class if it is expanded.

D,J,V,size,DNA,CDR3
.,TRBJ1-2,TRBV7-2,.,TGTGCCAGCAGCGCGCAGGGTGCCTATGGCTACACCTTC,CASSAQGAYGYTF
TRBD1,TRBJ1-4,TRBV7-9,.,TGTGCCAGCAGCTCCCCCGGAGCAGGGGGTTATGAAAAACTGTTTTTT,CASSSPGAGGYEKLFF
.,TRBJ1-2,TRBV28,.,TGTGCCAGCAGTTGGGGGGTAGGACGACCTAACTATGGCTACACCTTC,CASSWGVGRPNYGYTF
.,TRBJ2-7,TRBV7-2,.,TGTGCCAGCAGCTTAGATGGACAGTCCTACGAGCAGTACTTC,CASSLDGQSYEQYF
.,TRBJ2-7,TRBV7-6,.,TGTGCCAGCAGCTTAACGCTCGGGGGACCCTACGAGCAGTACTTC,CASSLTLGGPYEQYF
.,TRBJ1-2,TRBV18,.,TGTGCCAGCTCACCCGGGGTTCTCGATGGCTACACCTTC,CASSPGVLDGYTF
TRBD2,TRBJ2-1,TRBV2,.,TGTGCCAGCAAGACTAGCGATGAGCAGTTCTTC,CASKTSDEQFF
TRBD2,TRBJ2-7,TRBV28,.,TGTGCCAGCAGCCCTAGCGGGAGCTCCTACGAGCAGTACTTC,CASSPSGSSYEQYF
.,TRBJ1-4,TRBV2,.,TGTGCCAGCAGTGAAAAGAGGAGCACTAATGAAAAACTGTTTTTT,CASSEKRSTNEKLFF
.,TRBJ2-7,TRBV6-6,.,TGTGCCAGCAGTAGGGGCGACAGCTCCTACGAGCAGTACTTC,CASSRGDSSYEQYF
.,TRBJ1-1,TRBV19,.,TGTGCCAGTAGTACCAGACAGCTCCCCACTGAAGCTTTCTTT,CASSTRQLPTEAFF
TRBD1,TRBJ1-5,TRBV2,.,TGTGCCAGCACGAAGACAGGGTTCGGTCAGCCCCAGCATTTT,CASTKTGFGQPQHF
TRBD1,TRBJ1-5,TRBV19,once,TGTGCCAGTAGTACCCAAGCACCGACAGGGGGCTTGAGCAATCAGCCCCAGCATTTT,CASSTQAPTGGLSNQPQHF
TRBD1,TRBJ2-7,TRBV5-6,.,TGTGCCAGCAGCGCCTCCGGGACAGGGGTTTACGAGCAGTACTTC,CASSASGTGVYEQYF
TRBD1,TRBJ2-7,TRBV6-2/TRBV6-3,.,TGTGCCAGCAGTCCGGGACAGAACTACGAGCAGTACTTC,CASSPGQNYEQYF
.,TRBJ1-5,TRBV2,once,TGTGCCAGCAGTGAAGGTCTCCCCTCGGATCAGCCCCAGCATTTT,CASSEGLPSDQPQHF
.,TRBJ2-7,TRBV18,.,TGTGCCAGCTCACCTACCCGGGGCTACGAGCAGTACTTC,CASSPTRGYEQYF
TRBD2,TRBJ2-7,TRBV4-3,.,TGCGCCAGCAGCCAAGCTTCGCTAGCGGGACGGAACGAGCAGTACTTC,CASSQASLAGRNEQYF
TRBD1,TRBJ1-1,TRBV12-3/TRBV12-4,.,TGTGCCAGCAAGGGACAGGGGGGCACTGAAGCTTTCTTT,CASKGQGGTEAFF
.,TRBJ2-7,TRBV7-2,.,TGTGCCAGCAGCTTAACGGGGAGCTCCTACGAGCAGTACTTC,CASSLTGSSYEQYF
TRBD1,TRBJ1-2,TRBV28,.,TGTGCCAGCAGCTGGACAGGGGGCCCTCCTAACTATGGCTACACCTTC,CASSWTGGPPNYGYTF
.,TRBJ1-5,TRBV15,.,TGTGCCACCAGCCTTTTACGGGGGAACAATCAGCCCCAGCATTTT,CATSLLRGNNQPQHF
.,TRBJ2-7,TRBV28,.,TGTGCCAGCAGGTCAAGGAGGGTCTCCTACGAGCAGTACTTC,CASRSRRVSYEQYF
TRBD2,TRBJ2-3,TRBV9,.,TGTGCCAGCGGACCAGGGGCGGGGGGCCCTACAGATACGCAGTATTTT,CASGPGAGGPTDTQYF
TRBD2,TRBJ2-1,TRBV4-3,.,TGCGCCAGCAGCCAAGATTCTAGCGGGGCGCAGTTCTTC,CASSQDSSGAQFF
.,TRBJ2-3,TRBV5-1,.,TGCGCCAGCAGCTTGTCCCGGACAGATACGCAGTATTTT,CASSLSRTDTQYF
TRBD1,TRBJ1-2,TRBV11-2,.,TGTGCCAGCAGCCAGGGACAGGGTTATGGCTACACCTTC,CASSQGQGYGYTF
.,TRBJ1-1,TRBV12-1,few,.,CASSFARGTEAFF
TRBD1,TRBJ1-2,TRBV19,.,TGTGCCAGTAGTATTCCCGGGACAGGTTCTAGTCATGGCTACACCTTC,CASSIPGTGSSHGYTF
.,TRBJ2-2,TRBV6-5,.,TGTGCCAGCAGTTGGTCAGGGGCCACCGGGGAGCTGTTTTTT,CASSWSGATGELFF
TRBD1,TRBJ1-5,TRBV5-6,.,TGTGCCAGCAGCTTGGGGAGACAGGGCCAGCCCCAGCATTTT,CASSLGRQGQPQHF
.,TRBJ2-7,TRBV7-9,.,TGTGCCAGCAGCCGAGTGGGAGGGGGAGAGGACGAGCAGTACTTC,CASSRVGGGEDEQYF
TRBD2,TRBJ2-7,TRBV4-3,.,TGCGCCAGCAGCCAAGGAGTCGGGACTAGCGGATACGAGCAGTACTTC,CASSQGVGTSGYEQYF
.,TRBJ1-1,TRBV9,.,TGTGCCAGCAGCGCTCAGGCAGCGAACACTGAAGCTTTCTTT,CASSAQAANTEAFF
.,TRBJ2-7,TRBV14,.,TGTGCCAGCAGCCAAGTCCTAGCAGTTCCCTACGAGCAGTACTTC,CASSQVLAVPYEQYF
TRBD1,TRBJ1-3,TRBV3-1/TRBV3-2,.,TGTGCCAGCAGCGCCACAGGGGGTACTGGAAACACCATATATTTT,CASSATGGTGNTIYF
.,TRBJ1-2,TRBV12-3/TRBV12-4,.,TGTGCCAGCGACAGGCTCTATGGCTACACCTTC,CASDRLYGYTF
.,TRBJ2-7,TRBV6-2/TRBV6-3,.,TGTGCCAGCAGTTACTCCCATCCCTACGAGCAGTACTTC,CASSYSHPYEQYF
.,TRBJ1-6,TRBV24-1,.,TGTGCCACCAGTGATTCCGACAGAACGCATTCACCCCTCCACTTT,CATSDSDRTHSPLHF
.,TRBJ1-1,TRBV19,.,TGTGCCAGTAGACACAACCTTATGCGGGGGAAGGCTTTCTTT,CASRHNLMRGKAFF
.,TRBJ2-7,TRBV19,.,TGTGCCAGTAGTATAGGCAGGATGGCCGAGCAGTACTTC,CASSIGRMAEQYF
TRBD1,TRBJ2-7,TRBV9,.,TGTGCCAGCGGACAGGGCGGTCACGAGCAGTACTTC,CASGQGGHEQYF
TRBD1,TRBJ2-7,TRBV3-1/TRBV3-2,.,TGTGCCAGCAGCCGCAGGGGGCACTACGAGCAGTACTTC,CASSRRGHYEQYF
.,TRBJ1-6,TRBV7-2,.,TGTGCCAGCAGCCCATTTCTTCTCGGGATGTCCTATAATTCACCCCTCCACTTT,CASSPFLLGMSYNSPLHF
.,TRBJ1-5,TRBV12-3/TRBV12-4,few,TGTGCCAGCAGTTTACAGGGGCCTCAGCCCCAGCATTTT,CASSLQGPQPQHF
.,TRBJ1-2,TRBV19,.,TGTGCCAGTACCGCCCTTGAAGGTTTCGTCAGGGGCTACACCTTC,CASTALEGFVRGYTF
TRBD1,TRBJ1-2,TRBV29-1,.,TGCAGCGGGGGGACAGACTATGGCTACACCTTC,CSGGTDYGYTF
.,TRBJ1-6,TRBV15,.,TGTGCCACCAGCAGAGATGGAGGGCAGGGCTATTCACCCCTCCACTTT,CATSRDGGQGYSPLHF
TRBD2,TRBJ2-2,TRBV11-3,once,TGTGCCAGCAGCTTAGACGGCGGGAGAGGTGGGGAGCTGTTTTTT,CASSLDGGRGGELFF
TRBD2,TRBJ2-7,TRBV27,.,TGTGCCAGCAGCCGGATCCAAGCGGGAGGGCCTGGCGAGCAGTACTTC,CASSRIQAGGPGEQYF
.,TRBJ2-2,TRBV2,.,TGTGCCAGCAATAGTGTCAGGGGGGAAACCGGGGAGCTGTTTTTT,CASNSVRGETGELFF
TRBD2,TRBJ2-1,TRBV4-1,.,TGCGCCAGCAGCCAGGCCCCTTGGCGGGAGGAGTTTTGGAATGAGCAGTTCTTC,CASSQAPWREEFWNEQFF
TRBD2,TRBJ2-1,TRBV7-2,.,TGTGCCAGCAGCCCGCTTCTTGGGACTAGCGGGGGATCCTACAATGAGCAGTTCTTC,CASSPLLGTSGGSYNEQFF
TRBD1,TRBJ1-1,TRBV7-2,.,TGTGCCAGCAGCCCGGGACAGGGGCGACCTGAAGCTTTCTTT,CASSPGQGRPEAFF
.,TRBJ1-5,TRBV5-6,.,TGTGCCAGCAGCTTCGGACAGCCCAGAACCGACTATAGCAATCAGCCCCAGCATTTT,CASSFGQPRTDYSNQPQHF